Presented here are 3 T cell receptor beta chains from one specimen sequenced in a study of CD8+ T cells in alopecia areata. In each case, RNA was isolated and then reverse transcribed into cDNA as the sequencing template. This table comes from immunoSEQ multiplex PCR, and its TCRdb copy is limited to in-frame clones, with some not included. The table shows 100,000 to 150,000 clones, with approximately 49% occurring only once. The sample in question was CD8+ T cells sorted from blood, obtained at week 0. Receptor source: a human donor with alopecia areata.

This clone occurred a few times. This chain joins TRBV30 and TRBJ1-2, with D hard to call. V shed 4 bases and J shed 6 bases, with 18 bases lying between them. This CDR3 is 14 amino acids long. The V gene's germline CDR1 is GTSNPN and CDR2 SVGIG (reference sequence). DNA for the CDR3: TGTGCCTGGACCATCCTGATCCGAGAGGATGGCTACACCTTC. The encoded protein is CAWTILIREDGYTF.

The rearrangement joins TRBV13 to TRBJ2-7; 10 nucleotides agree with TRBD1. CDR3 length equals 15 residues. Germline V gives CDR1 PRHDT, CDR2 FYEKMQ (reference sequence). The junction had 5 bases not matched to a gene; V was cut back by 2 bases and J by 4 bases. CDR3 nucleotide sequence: TGTGCCAGCAGCTTATTAGGACAGGGGGATTACGAGCAGTACTTC. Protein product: CASSLLGQGDYEQYF.

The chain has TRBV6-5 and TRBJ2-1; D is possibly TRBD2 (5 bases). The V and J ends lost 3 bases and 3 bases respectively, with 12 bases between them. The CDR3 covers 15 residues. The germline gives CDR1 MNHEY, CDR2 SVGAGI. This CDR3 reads CASSYLAGDYNEQFF. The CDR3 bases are TGTGCCAGCAGTTATCTGGCGGGCGACTACAATGAGCAGTTCTTC.